Below, 25 T cell receptor beta chains from the same sample are listed, as sequenced in a study of CD8 T cells in Susac syndrome. RNA in amounts of about 0.45 to 1 ug was reverse transcribed with random hexamers. TCRdb used MiXCR to reprocess the immunoSEQ multiplex PCR reads, holding one entry per CDR3 protein. The table includes about 200,000 distinct CDR3 sequences, over 75% detected once. The specimen sequenced was CD4+ T cells from PBMCs. The receptors stem from a human donor with Susac syndrome.

The CDR3 spells CAWSDFGGTSTEAFF. The CDR3 DNA sequence: TGTGCCTGGAGTGATTTCGGGGGGACTAGCACTGAAGCTTTCTTT. The rearrangement links TRBV30 to TRBJ1-1; tentative D call: TRBD1 (5 bases). V lost 1 base to trimming and J lost 4 bases, with 16 bases between them. The CDR3 totals 15 residues. Germline lookup yields CDR1 GTSNPN and CDR2 SVGIG (reference sequence).

This sequence joins TRBV7-9 and TRBJ2-1; TRBD1 or TRBD2 may be the D gene (5 bases each). The CDR3 loop spans 16 amino acids. The V end lost 4 bases, the J end lost 6 bases, and 19 bases lay between the germline ends. Germline V gene data show CDR1 as SEHNR and CDR2 as FQNEAQ (reference sequence). As DNA, the CDR3 is TGTGCCAGCAGCTCCGATGACCTAGCTAGGGGCAATGAGCAGTTCTTC. Its protein is CASSSDDLARGNEQFF.

This clonotype has just a few counts. The chain uses TRBV12-3 or TRBV12-4 and TRBJ1-5; no reliable D call. Trimming took 2 bases from V and 5 from J, leaving 4 bases between them. The CDR3 runs to 12 residues. CDR3 sequence: CASSLRDQPQHF. CDR3 nucleotides: TGTGCCAGCAGTTTAAGGGATCAGCCCCAGCATTTT.

The chain uses TRBV3-1 and TRBJ2-2, with 11 bases identical to TRBD2. Germline loops: CDR1 LGHDT, CDR2 YNNKEL (reference sequence). The ends lost 1 base at V and 3 bases at J; junction bases unmatched: 7. This CDR3 spans 18 amino acids. For the CDR3, the DNA is TGTGCCAGCAGCCAAGTTTTAGCGGGGGGGCGGTACACCGGGGAGCTGTTTTTT. Encoded protein: CASSQVLAGGRYTGELFF.

The chain employs TRBV18 and TRBJ2-6; D perhaps matches TRBD2 (5 bases). The CDR3 spans 15 residues. The V gene's germline CDR1 is KGHSH and CDR2 LQKENI. Trimming cost V 2 bases and J 1 base, with 6 bases left between them. CDR3 sequence: CASSPEGSGANVLTF. The CDR3 region has the DNA TGTGCCAGCTCACCAGAGGGATCTGGGGCCAACGTCCTGACTTTC.

The gene calls are TRBV14 and TRBJ1-6, with no clear D. Germline V gene data show CDR1 as SGHDN and CDR2 as FVKESK. CDR3 size: 11 residues. V lost 3 bases, J lost 14 bases, and 8 bases lay in between. The CDR3 sequence: CASSHGWTLHF. CDR3 DNA sequence: TGTGCCAGCAGCCACGGTTGGACCCTCCACTTT.

V and J are TRBV28 and TRBJ1-3; tentative D call: TRBD1 (5 bases). The CDR3 contains 13 residues. Trimming pared 3 bases from V and 5 bases from J, leaving 8 bases between. CDR1 is MDHEN, CDR2 SYDVKM, per germline. CDR3 bases: TGTGCCAGCAGTTTCGGGGGGAGAAACACCATATATTTT. It specifies CASSFGGRNTIYF.

The chain combines TRBV2 with TRBJ1-1, with 7 bases that match TRBD1. The length of the CDR3 is 13 residues. Trimming at V came to 7 bases and at J to 5 bases, leaving 7 bases not matched to a gene. CDR1 is SNHLY and CDR2 is FYNNEI in the germline V gene. The CDR3 bases are TGTGCCAGCACCTCAGGGGGAGGAACTGAAGCTTTCTTT. Translation gives CASTSGGGTEAFF.

The rearrangement links TRBV10-3 to TRBJ2-5; either TRBD1 or TRBD2 may supply D (5 bases each). The CDR3 spans 14 residues. In germline, CDR1 is ENHRY, CDR2 SYGVKD. Between the trimmed V and J ends, which lost 6 bases and 4 bases, there was a span of 15 bases. CDR3 residues: CAIRSDYRGETQYF. CDR3 nucleotides: TGTGCCATCAGGTCCGACTATAGGGGAGAGACCCAGTACTTC.

The chain is built from TRBV29-1 and TRBJ2-3; tentatively, D is TRBD1 (5 bases). V was shortened by 3 bases and J by 6 bases, with 13 bases between the two germline ends. Germline CDR1 and CDR2: SQVTM and ANQGSEA. CDR3 length equals 13 residues. The CDR3 DNA is TGCAGCGTTGATCCCAGGGTTTCTGATACGCAGTATTTT. It yields the protein CSVDPRVSDTQYF.

This clonotype was recorded once. The rearrangement joins TRBV18 to TRBJ2-1; perhaps D is TRBD1 or TRBD2 (5 bases each). CDR3 length: 17 residues. Trimming stripped 4 bases from V and 0 bases from J, with 16 bases between. Germline CDR1 is KGHSH and CDR2 is LQKENI. CDR3 protein: CASSLQVGVSSYNEQFF. The CDR3 nucleotides are TGTGCCAGCTCACTTCAAGTGGGGGTTAGCTCCTACAATGAGCAGTTCTTC.

The V call is TRBV9, the J call TRBJ2-7; D unresolved. Germline V gives CDR1 SGDLS, CDR2 YYNGEE. Trimming pared 4 bases from V and 0 bases from J, leaving 14 bases between. This CDR3 spans 15 amino acids. The CDR3 sequence: CASSPRKSDSYEQYF. The CDR3 DNA sequence: TGTGCCAGCAGCCCCCGGAAGTCGGACTCCTACGAGCAGTACTTC.

The chain recombines TRBV12-3 or TRBV12-4 with TRBJ1-1; D is ambiguous. V lost 1 base, J lost 4 bases, and 10 bases lay in between. This CDR3 spans 14 amino acids. CDR3 loop: CASSLVGGSTEAFF. CDR3 nucleotides: TGTGCCAGCAGTTTAGTTGGTGGGAGCACTGAAGCTTTCTTT.

The rearrangement links TRBV3-1 to TRBJ1-2; TRBD1 matches 7 bases. The germline CDR1 and CDR2 sequences are LGHDT and YNNKEL (reference sequence). The CDR3 loop spans 17 amino acids. V trimming: 1 base; J trimming: 3 bases; junction bases outside the gene matches: 11. CDR3 bases: TGTGCCAGCAGCCAAGGGTCAGGGGGTTGGAGGGACTATGGCTACACCTTC. Translated: CASSQGSGGWRDYGYTF.

The chain combines TRBV10-1 with TRBJ2-7; a weak D match, TRBD1 (5 bases). Trimming stripped 0 bases from V and 4 bases from J, with 13 bases between. The germline V gene encodes CDR1 WNHNN and CDR2 SYGVQD (reference sequence). CDR3 length equals 15 residues. Written as DNA, the CDR3 is TGCGCCAGCAGTGAGTCTAGCAGTCCAGGGTACGAGCAGTACTTC. Residues: CASSESSSPGYEQYF.

The chain recombines TRBV28 with TRBJ1-2, with TRBD1 matching 9 bases. Germline-derived CDR1 and CDR2 are MDHEN and SYDVKM. The CDR3 is 15 residues long. Germline trimming cut 7 bases from V and 8 bases from J; bases unmatched to any gene: 14. CDR3 loop: CASTWSSGQGGGYTF. As DNA, the CDR3 is TGTGCCAGCACGTGGTCTTCGGGACAGGGCGGCGGCTACACCTTC.

The gene calls are TRBV5-1 and TRBJ2-7; no definite D call. Between the trimmed V and J ends, which lost 4 bases and 2 bases, there was a span of 13 bases. Germline assignment: CDR1 SGHRS and CDR2 YFSETQ. The CDR3 covers 14 residues. The CDR3: CASSLIPSTYEQYF. The DNA of the CDR3 is TGCGCCAGCAGCCTCATCCCCTCAACCTACGAGCAGTACTTC.

The chain couples TRBV9 to TRBJ2-7; no definite D call. The CDR3 extends over 13 amino acids. Looked up from germline, CDR1 is SGDLS and CDR2 is YYNGEE. V lost 3 bases and J lost 3, with 10 bases in between. This chain's CDR3 is CASSAPNSYEQYF. The CDR3 coding sequence is TGTGCCAGCAGCGCCCCTAACAGCTACGAGCAGTACTTC.

The chain couples TRBV4-1 to TRBJ1-5; TRBD1 agrees at 7 bases. Germline V gene lookup returns CDR1 MGHRA and CDR2 YSYEKL. This CDR3 contains 15 residues. V gave up 2 bases and J gave up 3 bases; unmatched junction bases: 4. The CDR3 here is CASSQTGQNNQPQHF. The CDR3, as DNA: TGCGCCAGCAGCCAAACGGGACAGAACAATCAGCCCCAGCATTTT.

The genes are TRBV4-1 and TRBJ2-3; TRBD1 might be the D (5 bases). Trimming stripped 1 base from V and 12 bases from J, with 14 bases between. CDR1 and CDR2 (germline): MGHRA, YSYEKL. The CDR3 sequence is 13 residues long. The CDR3 here is CASSQVPQGHQYF. In nucleotides, the CDR3 is TGCGCCAGCAGCCAAGTTCCGCAGGGCCATCAGTATTTT.

The chain couples TRBV29-1 to TRBJ2-5; no reliable D call. This CDR3 has 9 amino acids. Trimming took 7 bases from V and 5 from J, leaving 5 bases between them. Germline V gene data show CDR1 as SQVTM and CDR2 as ANQGSEA. The CDR3 region is CSAGETQYF. CDR3 coding DNA: TGCAGCGCCGGGGAGACCCAGTACTTC. The full variable domain, its missing parts supplied by reference TRBV29-1 and TRBJ2-5, is SAVISQKPSRDICQRGTSLTIQCQVDSQVTMMFWYRQQPGQSLTLIATANQGSEATYESGFVIDKFPISRPNLTFSTLTVSNMSPEDSSIYLCSAGETQYFGPGTRLLVL.

J is TRBJ2-1 and V is TRBV5-1; 7 positions match TRBD2. Trimming removed 2 bases from V and 0 bases from J; junction bases left unmatched: 8. Germline values: CDR1 SGHRS, CDR2 YFSETQ. This CDR3 has 17 residues. In DNA form, the CDR3 reads TGCGCCAGCAGCTTTGGGGGACTAACCATCTCCTACAATGAGCAGTTCTTC. Protein product: CASSFGGLTISYNEQFF.

V and J are TRBV15 and TRBJ2-3, with D tentatively TRBD1 or TRBD2 (5 bases each). V lost 1 base, J lost 0 bases, and 14 bases lay in between. The CDR3 consists of 17 residues. Germline V lookup: CDR1 LNHNV, CDR2 YYDKDF (reference sequence). The DNA of the CDR3 is TGTGCCACCAGCAGAGGAGGGGCAGGACCCAGCACAGATACGCAGTATTTT. This gives the protein CATSRGGAGPSTDTQYF.

The chain couples TRBV28 to TRBJ1-1; D remains unclear. The CDR3 is 15 residues long. CDR1 and CDR2 from the germline V gene are MDHEN and SYDVKM. V lost 9 bases and J lost 4, with 21 bases in between. CDR3 region: CASNADLGLGTEAFF. DNA of the CDR3: TGTGCCAGTAATGCGGATTTGGGATTGGGCACTGAAGCTTTCTTT. The full variable domain, completed using reference TRBV28 and TRBJ1-1, is DVKVTQSSRYLVKRTGEKVFLECVQDMDHENMFWYRQDPGLGLRLIYFSYDVKMKEKGDIPEGYSVSREKKERFSLILESASTNQTSMYLCASNADLGLGTEAFFGQGTRLTVV.

For the CDR3, the DNA is TGTGCCAGCAGCTTGAATGAAAAACTGTTTTTT. Its protein is CASSLNEKLFF. V gene TRBV7-9 combines with J gene TRBJ1-4, with D uncertain. Looked up from germline, CDR1 is SEHNR and CDR2 is FQNEAQ (reference sequence). Deletions cut 3 bases from V and 5 bases from J, with 1 base between. The CDR3 contains 11 residues.